This T cell receptor beta chain stems from a study of CD8+CD57+ T cells in acquired aplastic anemia. Findings and limits, study-wide: With respect to CD8+ Simpson's diversity, patients and controls did not differ significantly.

The study profiled TCR beta VDJ and CDR3 using genomic DNA as template. TCRdb re-called the reads with MiXCR, one entry per CDR3 protein. This sample carries 200,000 to 300,000 distinct CDR3 sequences, approximately 79% of them seen once, and the ten largest clones take 40% to 55%. A note on this clonotype: Its cognate antigen is unknown.

Patients sequenced had flow cytometry evidence of CD8+CD57+ cell expansion. The cohort consisted entirely of patients having severe acquired aplastic anemia. At the time of blood sampling, patients had not yet received any therapy. Germline CDR1 is SGHDT and CDR2 is YYEEEE. V dropped 4 bases and J dropped 7 bases, with 12 bases sitting between them. This CDR3 contains 13 residues. Sequencing used sorted CD4+, CD8+, or CD8+CD57+ T cells (not recorded which) from PBMCs. The receptor was isolated from a human donor with aplastic anemia. V and J are TRBV5-6 and TRBJ2-1, with D possibly matching TRBD2 (5 bases). CDR3: CASSPSPGNEQFF. The CDR3 DNA is TGTGCCAGCAGCCCATCGCCGGGGAATGAGCAGTTCTTC.